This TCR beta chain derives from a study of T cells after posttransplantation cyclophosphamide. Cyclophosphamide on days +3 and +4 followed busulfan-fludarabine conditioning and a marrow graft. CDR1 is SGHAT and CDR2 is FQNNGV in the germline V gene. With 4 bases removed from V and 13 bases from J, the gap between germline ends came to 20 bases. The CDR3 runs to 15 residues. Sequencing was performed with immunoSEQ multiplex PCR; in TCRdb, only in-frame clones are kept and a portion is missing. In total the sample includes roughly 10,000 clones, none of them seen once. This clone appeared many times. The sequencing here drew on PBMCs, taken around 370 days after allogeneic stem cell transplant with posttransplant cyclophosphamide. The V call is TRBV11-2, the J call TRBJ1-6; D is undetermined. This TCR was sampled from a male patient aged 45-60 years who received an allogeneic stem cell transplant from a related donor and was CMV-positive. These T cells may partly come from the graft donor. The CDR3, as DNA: TGTGCCAGCAGCTCCCCGGGGAGGTACAATGAGCCCCTCCACTTT. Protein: CASSSPGRYNEPLHF.